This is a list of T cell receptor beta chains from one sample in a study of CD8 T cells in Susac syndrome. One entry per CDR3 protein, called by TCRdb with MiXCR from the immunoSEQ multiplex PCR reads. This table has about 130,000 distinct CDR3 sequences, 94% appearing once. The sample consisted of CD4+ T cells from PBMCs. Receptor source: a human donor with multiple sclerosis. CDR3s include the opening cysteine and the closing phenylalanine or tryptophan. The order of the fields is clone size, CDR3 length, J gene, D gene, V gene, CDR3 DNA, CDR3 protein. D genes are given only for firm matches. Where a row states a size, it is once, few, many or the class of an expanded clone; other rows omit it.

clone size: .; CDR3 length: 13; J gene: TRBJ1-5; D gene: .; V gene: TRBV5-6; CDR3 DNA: TGTGCCAGCAGCTTGGTGGGGTCTCAGCCCCAGCATTTT; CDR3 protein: CASSLVGSQPQHF
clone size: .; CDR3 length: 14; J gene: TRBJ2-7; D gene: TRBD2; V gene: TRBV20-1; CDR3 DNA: TGCAGTGCTCCTCTAGCGGGAGGTGACCACGAGCAGTACTTC; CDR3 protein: CSAPLAGGDHEQYF
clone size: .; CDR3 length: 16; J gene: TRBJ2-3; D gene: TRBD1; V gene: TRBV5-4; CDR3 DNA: TGTGCCACCAAACCTCCTCCGGGACAGGGCACAGATACGCAGTATTTT; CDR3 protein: CATKPPPGQGTDTQYF
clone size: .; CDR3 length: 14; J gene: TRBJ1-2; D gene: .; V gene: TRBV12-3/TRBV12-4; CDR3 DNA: TGTGCCAGCAGACGCGTGGAATCTAACTATGGCTACACCTTC; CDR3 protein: CASRRVESNYGYTF
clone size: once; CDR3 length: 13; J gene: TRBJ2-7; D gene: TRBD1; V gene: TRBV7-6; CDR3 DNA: TGTGCCAGCAGTCGACAGGGGAATTACGAGCAGTACTTC; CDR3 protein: CASSRQGNYEQYF
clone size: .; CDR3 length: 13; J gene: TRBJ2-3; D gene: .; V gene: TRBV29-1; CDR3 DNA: TGCAGCGTTGAACAATCAGGGTCCGATACGCAGTATTTT; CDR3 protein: CSVEQSGSDTQYF
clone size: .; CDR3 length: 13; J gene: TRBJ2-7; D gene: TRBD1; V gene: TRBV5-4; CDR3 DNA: TGTGCCAGCAGCTTTCGACAGGGGTACGAGCAGTACTTC; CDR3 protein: CASSFRQGYEQYF
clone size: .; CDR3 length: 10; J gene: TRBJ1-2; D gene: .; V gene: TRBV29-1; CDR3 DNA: TGCAGCGTTGGAGGGGCAGTGAACACCTTC; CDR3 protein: CSVGGAVNTF
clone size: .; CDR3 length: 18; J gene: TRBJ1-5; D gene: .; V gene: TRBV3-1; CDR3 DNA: TGTGCCAGCAGCCAAGCGGCGACAGGCCACCCTAGCAATCAGCCCCAGCATTTT; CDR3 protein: CASSQAATGHPSNQPQHF
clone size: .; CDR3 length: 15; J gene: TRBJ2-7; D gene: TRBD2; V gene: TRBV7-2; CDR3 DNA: TGTGCCAGCAGCCCGGGGACTAGCGGGGGCAACGAGCAGTACTTC; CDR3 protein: CASSPGTSGGNEQYF
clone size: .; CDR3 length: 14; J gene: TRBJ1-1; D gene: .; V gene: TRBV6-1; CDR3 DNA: TGTGCCAGCAGTGAAAGCCACATGAACACTGAAGCTTTCTTT; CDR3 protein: CASSESHMNTEAFF
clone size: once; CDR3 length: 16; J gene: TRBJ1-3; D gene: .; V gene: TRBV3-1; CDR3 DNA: TGTGCCAGCAGCCAAGGGCAGGACCTTCTTGGAAACACCATATATTTT; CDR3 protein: CASSQGQDLLGNTIYF
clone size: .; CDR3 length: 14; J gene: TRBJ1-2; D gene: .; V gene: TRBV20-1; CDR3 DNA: TGCAGTGCTAGAGCTTACAGGGTCAACTATGGCTACACCTTC; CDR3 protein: CSARAYRVNYGYTF
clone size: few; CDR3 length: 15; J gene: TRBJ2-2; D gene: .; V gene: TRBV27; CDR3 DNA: TGTGCCAGCAGTTTAGAGAGGGGAGACACCGGGGAGCTGTTTTTT; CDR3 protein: CASSLERGDTGELFF
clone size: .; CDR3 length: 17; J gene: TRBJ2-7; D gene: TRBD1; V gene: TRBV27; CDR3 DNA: TGTGCCAGCAACAGGGACAGGGTTTCTCTGTATGCCTACGAGCAGTACTTC; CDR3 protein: CASNRDRVSLYAYEQYF
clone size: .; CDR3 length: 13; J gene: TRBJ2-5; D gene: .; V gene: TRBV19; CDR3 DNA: TGTGCCAGTAGGAGCTTTACCCAAGAGACCCAGTACTTC; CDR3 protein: CASRSFTQETQYF
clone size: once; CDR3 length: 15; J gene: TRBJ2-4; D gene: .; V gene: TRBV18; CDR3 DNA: TGTGCCAGCTCTCTGGGACTCTCGAGTCAAAACATTCAGTACTTC; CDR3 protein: CASSLGLSSQNIQYF
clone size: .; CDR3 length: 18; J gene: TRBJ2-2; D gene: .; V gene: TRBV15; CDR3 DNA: TGTGCCACCAGCAGAGGAGTGGGGACTCTCTCGAACACCGGGGAGCTGTTTTTT; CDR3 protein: CATSRGVGTLSNTGELFF
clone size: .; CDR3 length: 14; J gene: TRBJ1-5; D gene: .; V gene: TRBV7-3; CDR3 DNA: TGTGCCAGCAGCCCGTCCTCCTACAATCAGCCCCAGCATTTT; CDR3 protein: CASSPSSYNQPQHF
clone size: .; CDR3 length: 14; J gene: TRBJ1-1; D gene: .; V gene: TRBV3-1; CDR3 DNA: TGTGCCAGCAGCCTCTCGGCCCGGGACACTGAAGCTTTCTTT; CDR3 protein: CASSLSARDTEAFF
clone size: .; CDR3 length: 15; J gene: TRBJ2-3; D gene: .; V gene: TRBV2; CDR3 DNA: TGTGCCAGCAGTACAGGGTTTACGGGCACAGATACGCAGTATTTT; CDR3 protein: CASSTGFTGTDTQYF
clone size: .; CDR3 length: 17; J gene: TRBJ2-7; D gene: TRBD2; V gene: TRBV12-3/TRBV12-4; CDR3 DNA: TGTGCCAGCAGTTTCGGGGAGCGGGGGATCGAGTCCTACGAGCAGTACTTC; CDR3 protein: CASSFGERGIESYEQYF
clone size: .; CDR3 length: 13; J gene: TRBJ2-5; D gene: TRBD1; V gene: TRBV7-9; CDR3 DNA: TGTGCCAGCGGGGACAGGGATGACGAGACCCAGTACTTC; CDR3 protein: CASGDRDDETQYF
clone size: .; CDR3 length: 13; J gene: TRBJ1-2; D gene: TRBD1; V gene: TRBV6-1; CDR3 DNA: TGTGCCAGCAGACCCCTGGACAGGGGCGGCTACACCTTC; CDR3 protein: CASRPLDRGGYTF
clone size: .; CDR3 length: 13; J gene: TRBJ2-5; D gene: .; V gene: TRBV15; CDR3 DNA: TGTGCCACCAGCTCTCTCGGGACAGAGACCCAGTACTTC; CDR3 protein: CATSSLGTETQYF
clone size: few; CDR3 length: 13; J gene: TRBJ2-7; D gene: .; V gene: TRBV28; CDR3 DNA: TGTGCCAGCAGTTTACAAGTATTCTACGAGCAGTACTTC; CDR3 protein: CASSLQVFYEQYF
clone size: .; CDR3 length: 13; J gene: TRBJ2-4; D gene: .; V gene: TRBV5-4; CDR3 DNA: TGTGCCAGCTTGGAGAGCGATGAGAACATTCAGTACTTC; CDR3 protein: CASLESDENIQYF
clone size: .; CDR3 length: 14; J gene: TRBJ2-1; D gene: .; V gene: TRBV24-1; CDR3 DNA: TGTGCCACCAGTGACCACGATCCCTACAATGAGCAGTTCTTC; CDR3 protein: CATSDHDPYNEQFF
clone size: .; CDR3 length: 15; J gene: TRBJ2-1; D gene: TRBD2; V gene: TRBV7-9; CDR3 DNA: TGTGCCAGCAGCTTAGGACTAGCGGGAGGGGATGAGCAGTTCTTC; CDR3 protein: CASSLGLAGGDEQFF
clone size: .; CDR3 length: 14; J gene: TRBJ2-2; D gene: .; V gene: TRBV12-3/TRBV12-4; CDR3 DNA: TGTGCCAGCAGGGGGAGTTCCAACACCGGGGAGCTGTTTTTT; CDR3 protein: CASRGSSNTGELFF
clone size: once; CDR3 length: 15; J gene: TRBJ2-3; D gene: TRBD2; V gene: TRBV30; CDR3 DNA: TGTGCCTGGAGTGTACTAGCGGGTAGCACAGATACGCAGTATTTT; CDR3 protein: CAWSVLAGSTDTQYF
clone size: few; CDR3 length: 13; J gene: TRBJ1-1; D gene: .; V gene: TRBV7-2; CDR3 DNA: TGTGCCAGCAGCTTTACAGGGAACACTGAAGCTTTCTTT; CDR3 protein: CASSFTGNTEAFF
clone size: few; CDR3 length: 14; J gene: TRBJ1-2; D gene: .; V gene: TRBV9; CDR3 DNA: TGTGCCAGCAGCCCTTCCACAGGAAACTATGGCTACACCTTC; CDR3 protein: CASSPSTGNYGYTF
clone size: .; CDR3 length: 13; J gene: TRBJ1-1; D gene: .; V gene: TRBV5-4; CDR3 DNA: TGTGCCAGCAGCTTGCTGGTCGGCACTGAAGCTTTCTTT; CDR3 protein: CASSLLVGTEAFF
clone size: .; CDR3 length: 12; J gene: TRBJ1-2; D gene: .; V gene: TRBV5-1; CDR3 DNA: TGCGCCAGCAGCTTTGACAGCGCTGGCTACACCTTC; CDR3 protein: CASSFDSAGYTF
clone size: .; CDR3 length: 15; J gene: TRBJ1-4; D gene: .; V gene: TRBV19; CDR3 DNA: TGTGCCAGTAGAAGTAGACTTGCAACTAATGAAAAACTGTTTTTT; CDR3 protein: CASRSRLATNEKLFF
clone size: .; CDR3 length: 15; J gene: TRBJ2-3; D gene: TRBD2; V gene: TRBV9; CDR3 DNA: TGTGCCAGCAGTGCCCACCAGCGGGGCGCAGATACGCAGTATTTT; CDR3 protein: CASSAHQRGADTQYF
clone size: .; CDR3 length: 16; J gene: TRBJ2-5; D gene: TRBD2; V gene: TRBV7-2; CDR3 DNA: TGTGCCAGCAGCTCCGGGGGACTAGCGGGGGGAGAGACCCAGTACTTC; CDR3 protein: CASSSGGLAGGETQYF